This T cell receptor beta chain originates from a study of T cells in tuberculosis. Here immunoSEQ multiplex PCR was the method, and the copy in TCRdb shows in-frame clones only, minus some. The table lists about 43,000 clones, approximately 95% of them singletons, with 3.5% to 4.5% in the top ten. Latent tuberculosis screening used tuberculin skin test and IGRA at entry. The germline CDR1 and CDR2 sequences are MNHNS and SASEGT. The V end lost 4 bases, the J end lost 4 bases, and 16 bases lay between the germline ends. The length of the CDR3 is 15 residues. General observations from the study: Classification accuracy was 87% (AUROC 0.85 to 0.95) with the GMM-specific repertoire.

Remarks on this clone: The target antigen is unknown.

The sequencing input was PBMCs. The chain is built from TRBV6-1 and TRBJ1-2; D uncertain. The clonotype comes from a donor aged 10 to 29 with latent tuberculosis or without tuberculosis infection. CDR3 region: CASSVVKGGGYGYTF. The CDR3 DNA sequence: TGTGCCAGCAGTGTGGTCAAGGGAGGTGGCTATGGCTACACCTTC.